Included here is one T cell receptor beta chain sequence, with context. Its cognate antigen is unknown. This CDR3 comprises 13 residues. Trimming removed 6 bases at V and 9 bases at J, with 12 bases between. Germline V gene lookup returns CDR1 MNHNS and CDR2 SASEGT. The sample originates from a study of a mutant IDH1 vaccine in newly diagnosed glioma. Study-wide background: Vaccination started 4-6 weeks after radiotherapy alone, or with temozolomide cycles. Pretreatment consisted of radiotherapy, temozolomide, or both, with most receiving both. Study-level points and caveats: Shifts in the top peripheral T cell clonotypes seemed unrelated to pseudoprogression.

Clones were read by immunoSEQ multiplex PCR, and TCRdb kept only the in-frame ones, dropping some. The profile shows roughly 51,000 clones, 82% of them singletons. Time point specified: week 5, during vaccination. With topical imiquimod, each dose of the vaccine consisted of 300 ug of mutant IDH1 20-mer peptide. The TCR sequence derives from a woman aged 18-35 years with glioma. Some clones in this sample may be carry-over from other donors' samples. The chain uses TRBV6-1 and TRBJ1-6; D is undetermined. This specimen was PBMCs, taken from a glioma patient whose treatment included an IDH1 peptide vaccine. The DNA of the CDR3 is TGTGCCAGCAGGAATCCTGCTGGTTCACCCCTCCACTTT. It specifies CASRNPAGSPLHF.